Listed here are 5 T cell receptor beta chains from one sample, sequenced in a study of cytomegalovirus exposure and HLA in healthy donors. PCR amplification relied on 60 Vbeta primers (plus 13 Jbeta primers). Clones were read by immunoSEQ multiplex PCR, and TCRdb kept only the in-frame ones, dropping some. The table shows some 130,000 clones, with roughly 78% occurring only once. The sequenced sample was PBMCs. The receptors derive from a man aged 25 to 45 in good health.

The J gene is TRBJ2-3, the V gene TRBV19; 10 bases map to TRBD2. Germline CDR1 and CDR2: LNHDA and SQIVND (reference sequence). The V gene end was trimmed by 3 bases and the J gene end by 6 bases; junction bases not matched to a gene: 9. There are 16 residues in the CDR3. In DNA, the CDR3 is TGTGCCAGTAGTATGGGGCTAGCGGGAGCATCGGATACGCAGTATTTT. The encoded protein is CASSMGLAGASDTQYF.

The chain recombines TRBV30 with TRBJ1-4; tentatively, D is TRBD1 (5 bases). The CDR3 runs 13 residues. Looked up from germline, CDR1 is GTSNPN and CDR2 is SVGIG (reference sequence). The ends were cut back, 0 bases at V and 8 bases at J, with 10 bases in the middle. CDR3 in amino acids: CAWSVNRPEKLFF. The CDR3 DNA reads TGTGCCTGGAGTGTAAACAGGCCAGAAAAACTGTTTTTT. Full variable domain (outside the CDR3, taken from reference TRBV30 and TRBJ1-4): SQTIHQWPATLVQPVGSPLSLECTVEGTSNPNLYWYRQAAGRGLQLLFYSVGIGQISSEVPQNLSASRPQDRQFILSSKKLLLSDSGFYLCAWSVNRPEKLFFGSGTQLSVL.

This clone was seen just once. The same CDR3 is also encoded by other DNA sequences in this sample. The chain is built from TRBV10-2 and TRBJ2-7; 11 positions match TRBD2. Germline V gives CDR1 WSHSY, CDR2 SAAADI. V lost 6 bases, J lost 4 bases, and 5 bases stayed unmatched. The CDR3 is 14 residues long. The DNA of the CDR3 is TGCGCCAGCAGCGGCCTAGCGGGAGGATACGAGCAGTACTTC. Translated: CASSGLAGGYEQYF.

The chain recombines TRBV19 with TRBJ1-1; 8 nucleotides line up with TRBD1. This CDR3 region has 13 residues. CDR1 is LNHDA and CDR2 is SQIVND in the germline V gene (reference sequence). V gave up 5 bases and J gave up 4 bases; unmatched junction bases: 3. Written as DNA, the CDR3 is TGTGCCAGTAGTGCCACAGGGGGCACTGAAGCTTTCTTT. Protein: CASSATGGTEAFF.

In its sample, this clone was seen once. V and J are TRBV14 and TRBJ2-7; D possibly corresponds to TRBD2 (6 bases). The CDR3 contains 15 residues. The germline V gene encodes CDR1 SGHDN and CDR2 FVKESK. V was trimmed by 3 bases and J by 6 bases, leaving 18 bases between them. DNA of the CDR3: TGTGCCAGCAGCCATTTAGCGCGGGGCCCACTCGAGCAGTACTTC. Its protein is CASSHLARGPLEQYF. The entire variable domain, with the rest obtained from reference TRBV14 and TRBJ2-7, is as follows: EAGVTQFPSHSVIEKGQTVTLRCDPISGHDNLYWYRRVMGKEIKFLLHFVKESKQDESGMPNNRFLAERTGGTYSTLKVQPAELEDSGVYFCASSHLARGPLEQYFGPGTRLTVT.